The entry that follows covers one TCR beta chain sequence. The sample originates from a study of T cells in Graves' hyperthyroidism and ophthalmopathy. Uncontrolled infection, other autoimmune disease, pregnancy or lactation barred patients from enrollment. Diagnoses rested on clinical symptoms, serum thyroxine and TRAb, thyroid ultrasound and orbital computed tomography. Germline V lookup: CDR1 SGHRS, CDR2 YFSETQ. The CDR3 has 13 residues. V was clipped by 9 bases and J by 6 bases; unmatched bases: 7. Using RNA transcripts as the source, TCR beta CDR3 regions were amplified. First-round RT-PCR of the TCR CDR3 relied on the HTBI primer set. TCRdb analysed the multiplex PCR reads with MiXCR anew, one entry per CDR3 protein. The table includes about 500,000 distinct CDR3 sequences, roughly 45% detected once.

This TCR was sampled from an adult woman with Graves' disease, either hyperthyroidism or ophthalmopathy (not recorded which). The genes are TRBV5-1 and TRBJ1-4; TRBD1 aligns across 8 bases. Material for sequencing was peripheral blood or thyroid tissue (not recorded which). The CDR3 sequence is CATQDRVDEKLFF. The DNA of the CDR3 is TGCGCCACCCAGGACAGGGTGGATGAAAAACTGTTTTTT.